The rows below give T cell receptor beta chains drawn from one sample of a study of shared clonotypes between healthy human individuals. Sequenced by immunoSEQ multiplex PCR; TCRdb stores in-frame clones only, minus some. The sample consists of about 2.2 million clones, just over 90% of them appearing once. Material for sequencing was naive CD8+ T cells from PBMCs. Every receptor here comes from a man between 18 and 29 years old in good health. Some clones in this sample may be carry-over from other donors' samples. Both conserved end residues are part of each CDR3. The D gene is left open where the match is weak.

d_gene | j_gene | v_gene | CDR3aa | CDR3nt
- | TRBJ2-1 | TRBV9 | CASSVGPLEIPSSYNEQFF | TGTGCCAGCAGCGTTGGGCCTCTAGAGATTCCAAGCTCCTACAATGAGCAGTTCTTC
- | TRBJ2-3 | TRBV4-1 | CASSHPPQGPDTQYF | TGCGCCAGCAGCCATCCTCCGCAGGGCCCAGATACGCAGTATTTT
TRBD1 | TRBJ1-2 | TRBV5-1 | CASSRITGGTNYGYTF | TGCGCCAGCAGCAGAATAACAGGGGGCACTAACTATGGCTACACCTTC
TRBD2 | TRBJ2-7 | TRBV9 | CASSVGGSGTYEQYF | TGTGCCAGCAGCGTAGGGGGTAGCGGGACCTACGAGCAGTACTTC
TRBD1 | TRBJ2-1 | TRBV19 | CASSIRTGANEQFF | TGTGCCAGTAGTATTCGGACAGGGGCCAATGAGCAGTTCTTC
- | TRBJ2-3 | TRBV4-2 | CASSPGLATDTQYF | TGTGCCAGCAGCCCCGGGCTGGCCACAGATACGCAGTATTTT
- | TRBJ2-3 | TRBV5-6 | CASSWVGTAGTDTQYF | TGTGCCAGCAGCTGGGTTGGCACCGCGGGGACAGATACGCAGTATTTT
TRBD2 | TRBJ2-7 | TRBV30 | CAWSVTSGSSEQYF | TGTGCCTGGAGTGTCACTAGCGGGAGTTCCGAGCAGTACTTC
- | TRBJ2-1 | TRBV6-6 | CASTHKKTSSNNEQFF | TGTGCCAGCACCCACAAGAAAACTAGCAGCAACAATGAGCAGTTCTTC
TRBD1 | TRBJ1-5 | TRBV28 | CASSPWTGKLSQPQHF | TGTGCCAGCAGTCCCTGGACAGGGAAGTTGAGTCAGCCCCAGCATTTT
- | TRBJ2-7 | TRBV11-3 | CASSLDLTDEEQYF | TGTGCCAGCAGCCTTGACCTCACAGATGAGGAGCAGTACTTC
- | TRBJ1-1 | TRBV7-9 | CASSLVRQVEAFF | TGTGCCAGCAGCTTAGTTAGGCAGGTTGAAGCTTTCTTT
TRBD1 | TRBJ2-7 | TRBV7-9 | CASSLGDRAPYYEQYF | TGTGCCAGCAGCTTAGGGGACAGGGCCCCCTACTACGAGCAGTACTTC
TRBD2 | TRBJ2-5 | TRBV9 | CASSNGLVRETQYF | TGTGCCAGCAGTAACGGACTAGTCAGGGAGACCCAGTACTTC
- | TRBJ1-5 | TRBV7-8 | CASSADRNNQPQHF | TGTGCCAGCAGCGCCGACAGGAACAATCAGCCCCAGCATTTT
- | TRBJ2-7 | TRBV7-9 | CASSLGDHEQYF | TGTGCCAGCAGCTTAGGTGACCACGAGCAGTACTTC
- | TRBJ2-6 | TRBV11-2 | CASSQHRVSGANVLTF | TGTGCCAGCAGCCAACACAGGGTCTCTGGGGCCAACGTCCTGACTTTC
- | TRBJ1-5 | TRBV9 | CASSVAGGSNQPQHF | TGTGCCAGCAGCGTAGCGGGGGGGAGCAATCAGCCCCAGCATTTT
- | TRBJ1-1 | TRBV19 | CASSMTRNTEAFF | TGTGCCAGTAGTATGACGCGGAACACTGAAGCTTTCTTT